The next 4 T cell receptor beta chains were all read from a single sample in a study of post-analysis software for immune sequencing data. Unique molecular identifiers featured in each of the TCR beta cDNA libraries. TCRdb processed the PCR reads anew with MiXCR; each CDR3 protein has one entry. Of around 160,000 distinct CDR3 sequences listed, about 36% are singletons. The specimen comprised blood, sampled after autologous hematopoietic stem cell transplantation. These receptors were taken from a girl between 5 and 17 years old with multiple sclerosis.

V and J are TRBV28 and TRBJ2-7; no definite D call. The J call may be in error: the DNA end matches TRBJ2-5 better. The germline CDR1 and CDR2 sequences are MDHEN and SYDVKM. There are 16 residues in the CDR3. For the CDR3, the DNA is TGTGCCAGCAGTTTATGGGCAAACAATTATCGGGAGACCCAGTACTTC. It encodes CASSLWANNYRETQYF.

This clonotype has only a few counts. The CDR3 DNA reads as TGCAGTGCTAGCGGGAGGGGCACAGATACGCAGTATTTT. Amino acid sequence: CSASGRGTDTQYF. The chain has TRBV20-1 and TRBJ2-3; 8 nucleotides match TRBD2. Trimming took 3 bases from V and 1 from J; bases not matched to a gene: 0. CDR1 and CDR2 (germline): DFQATT, SNEGSKA (reference sequence). The CDR3 has 13 amino acids.

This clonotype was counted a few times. The CDR3 reads CASSPQGVPPYEQYF. CDR3 nucleotide sequence: TGTGCCAGCAGCCCGCAGGGGGTTCCTCCCTACGAGCAGTACTTC. The J gene is TRBJ2-7, the V gene TRBV11-2; 7 bases are a match to TRBD1. V lost 5 bases, J lost 2 bases, and 9 bases stayed unmatched. The germline V gene has CDR1 SGHAT and CDR2 FQNNGV. The CDR3 covers 15 residues.

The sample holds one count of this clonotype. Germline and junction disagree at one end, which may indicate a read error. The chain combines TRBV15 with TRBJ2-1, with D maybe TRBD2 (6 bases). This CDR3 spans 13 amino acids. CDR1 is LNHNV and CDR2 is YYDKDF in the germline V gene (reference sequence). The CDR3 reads CATSRDLAAERFF. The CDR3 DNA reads TGTGCCACCAGCAGAGATTTAGCGGCGGAGCGGTTCTTC.